The 31 T cell receptor beta chains below all came from one sample that was sequenced in a study of T cells of healthy individuals. From the 5' RACE reads, TCRdb called clonotypes with MiXCR, one entry per CDR3 protein. The table shows about 96,000 distinct CDR3 sequences, with 17% occurring only once. These receptors were collected from a human donor in good health.

The chain uses TRBV6-6 and TRBJ2-3, with D perhaps matching TRBD2 (6 bases). The CDR3 contains 14 residues. The V end was cut by 5 bases, the J end by 7 bases, with 16 bases between. Germline V gene lookup returns CDR1 MNHNY and CDR2 SVGAGI (reference sequence). CDR3 coding DNA: TGTGCCAGCAGTAGGGACTCTCTCGGGAATACGCAGTATTTT. It is translated as CASSRDSLGNTQYF.

Only a few counts were recorded for this clonotype. The rearrangement links TRBV29-1 to TRBJ2-7; tentatively, D is TRBD1 or TRBD2 (5 bases each). With 0 bases removed from V and 6 bases from J, the gap between germline ends came to 12 bases. CDR1 and CDR2 from the germline V gene are SQVTM and ANQGSEA. The CDR3 spans 13 residues. The CDR3 here is CSVEDPGTSEQYF. CDR3 DNA sequence: TGCAGCGTTGAAGACCCCGGGACCTCCGAGCAGTACTTC.

V and J are TRBV9 and TRBJ2-5; D not resolved. The CDR3 consists of 13 residues. The germline V and J ends were trimmed by 0 bases and 5 bases, with 8 bases remaining between them. Germline V CDR1 and CDR2: SGDLS, YYNGEE. Here the CDR3 DNA reads TGTGCCAGCAGCGTAGCTCGGACGGAGACCCAGTACTTC. Translation gives CASSVARTETQYF. Using reference TRBV9 and TRBJ2-5 for the parts outside the CDR3, the full variable domain is DSGVTQTPKHLITATGQRVTLRCSPRSGDLSVYWYQQSLDQGLQFLIQYYNGEERAKGNILERFSAQQFPDLHSELNLSSLELGDSALYFCASSVARTETQYFGPGTRLLVL.

This clonotype was found many times. The chain is built from TRBV24-1 and TRBJ1-2; 7 bases agree with TRBD1. This CDR3 comprises 15 residues. The germline CDR1 and CDR2 sequences are KGHDR and SFDVKD. Germline trimming cut 4 bases from V and 4 bases from J; bases unmatched to any gene: 8. Here the CDR3 reads CATSDAYRGAYGYTF. The CDR3 DNA follows: TGTGCCACCAGTGACGCATACAGGGGAGCCTATGGCTACACCTTC.

The rearrangement uses TRBV12-3 or TRBV12-4 and TRBJ2-5; D is unclear. This CDR3 has 14 amino acids. V lost 1 base to trimming and J lost 1 base, with 7 bases between them. CDR3 DNA: TGTGCCAGCAGTTTAGTCTCTCCCCAAGAGACCCAGTACTTC. This codes for CASSLVSPQETQYF.

V is TRBV11-1 and J is TRBJ2-7; 9 nucleotides line up with TRBD1. The trim removed 5 bases at V and 3 bases at J, leaving 5 bases unmatched. Looked up from germline, CDR1 is SGHAT and CDR2 is FQDESV (reference sequence). The CDR3 is 14 amino acids. The CDR3 DNA is TGTGCCAGCAGCCGGGACAGGGCACTCTACGAGCAGTACTTC. Translated: CASSRDRALYEQYF. The variable domain in full, completed from reference TRBV11-1 and TRBJ2-7, reads EAEVAQSPRYKITEKSQAVAFWCDPISGHATLYWYRQILGQGPELLVQFQDESVVDDSQLPKDRFSAERLKGVDSTLKIQPAELGDSAMYLCASSRDRALYEQYFGPGTRLTVT.

In the case of this clonotype: A much larger clone lies one base from this, so it may be a read error. This rearrangement joins TRBV11-2 to TRBJ2-1; 8 bases match TRBD1. Germline CDR1 is SGHAT and CDR2 is FQNNGV. This CDR3 comprises 14 residues. CDR3 DNA: TGTGTCAGCAGCTTAGATCCGGACAGGGATGAGCAGTTCTTC. As protein: CVSSLDPDRDEQFF.

The chain recombines TRBV28 with TRBJ1-1; 7 nucleotides match TRBD1. CDR3 length: 16 residues. Germline CDR1 is MDHEN and CDR2 is SYDVKM. After removal of 8 bases from V and 0 bases from J, the junction contained 12 bases not matched to a gene. The CDR3 coding sequence is TGTGCCAGCGGACACCCGGACAGGACCATGAACACTGAAGCTTTCTTT. Amino acid sequence: CASGHPDRTMNTEAFF.

The chain employs TRBV5-1 and TRBJ2-7, with 8 bases lining up with TRBD2. V was clipped by 2 bases and J by 7 bases; unmatched bases: 2. This CDR3 is 12 amino acids long. Per the germline V gene, CDR1 is SGHRS and CDR2 is YFSETQ. CDR3 loop: CASSLVAGEQYF. The CDR3, as DNA: TGCGCCAGCAGCTTAGTAGCGGGGGAGCAGTACTTC.

This clonotype showed up just a few times. V usage is TRBV2 and J usage is TRBJ2-5; possibly TRBD1 for D (5 bases). Germline CDR1 is SNHLY and CDR2 is FYNNEI. V lost 7 bases and J lost 1, with 10 bases in between. The CDR3 has 13 residues. The CDR3 here is CASTFGAQETQYF. The CDR3, as DNA: TGTGCCAGCACTTTTGGGGCCCAAGAGACCCAGTACTTC. Variable domain in full (rest from reference TRBV2 and TRBJ2-5): EPEVTQTPSHQVTQMGQEVILRCVPISNHLYFYWYRQILGQKVEFLVSFYNNEISEKSEIFDDQFSVERPDGSNFTLKIRSTKLEDSAMYFCASTFGAQETQYFGPGTRLLVL.

The table lists this clonotype with many counts. The chain recombines TRBV6-2 or TRBV6-3 with TRBJ2-7; 7 nucleotides match TRBD1. The germline V gene encodes CDR1 MNHEY and CDR2 SVGEGT. The CDR3 length is 16 residues. With V trimmed by 6 bases and J by 0 bases, 11 bases remained unmatched. The CDR3 protein is CASRGTAYTYSYEQYF. CDR3 nucleotide sequence: TGTGCCAGCAGGGGGACAGCCTACACCTACTCCTACGAGCAGTACTTC.

The rearrangement joins TRBV6-5 to TRBJ1-1; a possible D gene is TRBD1 (5 bases). The ends were cut back, 4 bases at V and 0 bases at J, with 12 bases in the middle. Germline lookup yields CDR1 MNHEY and CDR2 SVGAGI. This CDR3 is built from 15 residues. For the CDR3, the DNA is TGTGCCAGCAGTTCCGAAGACAGCCTGAACACTGAAGCTTTCTTT. As protein: CASSSEDSLNTEAFF.

This clonotype has at least ten counts. The rearrangement joins TRBV14 to TRBJ2-7, with D tentatively TRBD1 or TRBD2 (5 bases each). Between the trimmed V and J ends, which lost 2 bases and 3 bases, there was a span of 20 bases. The CDR3 runs to 17 residues. The germline gives CDR1 SGHDN, CDR2 FVKESK. Written as DNA, the CDR3 is TGTGCCAGCAGCCAATCCCCCGGCACGGGGCCTTACTACGAGCAGTACTTC. This encodes CASSQSPGTGPYYEQYF.

This clonotype was detected only a few times. This chain joins TRBV25-1 and TRBJ2-7, with D perhaps being TRBD1 or TRBD2 (5 bases each). V lost 4 bases to trimming and J lost 2 bases, with 15 bases between them. CDR3 length: 15 amino acids. Per the germline V gene, CDR1 is MGHDK and CDR2 is SYGVNS. CDR3 DNA sequence: TGTGCCAGCAGTGCCCGGACCGGGACCACCTACGAGCAGTACTTC. Residues: CASSARTGTTYEQYF.

This clonotype was picked up many times. This chain joins TRBV14 and TRBJ1-6; D gene ambiguous. V lost 4 bases and J lost 3, with 4 bases in between. Per germline, CDR1 SGHDN and CDR2 FVKESK. The CDR3 has 13 amino acids. This chain's CDR3 is CASSLSYNSPLHF. CDR3 in DNA: TGTGCCAGCAGCCTTAGCTATAATTCACCCCTCCACTTT.

A few counts support this clonotype. The chain uses TRBV2 and TRBJ1-2; no definite D call. V was clipped by 3 bases and J by 1 base, with 3 bases between them. Germline V CDR1 and CDR2: SNHLY, FYNNEI. The CDR3 sequence is 12 residues long. The CDR3 protein is CASSDINYGYTF. The CDR3 DNA sequence: TGTGCCAGCAGTGATATTAACTATGGCTACACCTTC.

The chain carries TRBV12-3 or TRBV12-4 and TRBJ2-7; D is undetermined. The CDR3 has 13 residues. V was shortened by 7 bases and J by 6 bases, with 16 bases between the two germline ends. Written as DNA, the CDR3 is TGTGCCAGCACCGAAGGGTCATTTGGCGAGCAGTACTTC. It translates to CASTEGSFGEQYF.

This sequence joins TRBV12-3 or TRBV12-4 and TRBJ2-2; D is undetermined. The CDR3 has 14 residues. Trimming left V 3 bases short and J 5 bases short, with 10 bases between. The CDR3 DNA sequence: TGTGCCAGCAGTTTTCTCCCCGGGACCGGGGAGCTGTTTTTT. Translation gives CASSFLPGTGELFF.

V usage is TRBV11-2 and J usage is TRBJ2-6; D may match TRBD1 or TRBD2 (5 bases each). V dropped 3 bases and J dropped 0 bases, with 18 bases sitting between them. The CDR3 covers 19 residues. CDR1 is SGHAT, CDR2 FQNNGV, per germline. The CDR3 reads CASSLGTGIKISGANVLTF. DNA of the CDR3: TGTGCCAGCAGCTTGGGGACCGGAATTAAGATCTCTGGGGCCAACGTCCTGACTTTC. Based on the CDR3 plus reference TRBV11-2 and TRBJ2-6, the full variable domain is EAGVAQSPRYKIIEKRQSVAFWCNPISGHATLYWYQQILGQGPKLLIQFQNNGVVDDSQLPKDRFSAERLKGVDSTLKIQPAKLEDSAVYLCASSLGTGIKISGANVLTFGAGSRLTVL.

There are a few counts of this clonotype. The J gene is TRBJ2-3, the V gene TRBV3-1; 7 nucleotides match TRBD2. The V segment lost 0 bases and the J segment 4 bases; nucleotides outside the gene matches: 10. The CDR3 has 17 amino acids. Germline loops: CDR1 LGHDT, CDR2 YNNKEL (reference sequence). The CDR3 reads CASSQDFLLAGADTQYF. CDR3 DNA sequence: TGTGCCAGCAGCCAAGACTTTTTGTTGGCGGGAGCAGATACGCAGTATTTT.

This clonotype was seen only a few times. The rearrangement joins TRBV1 to TRBJ1-2. TRBV1 is deemed a pseudogene. This CDR3 contains 17 residues. The CDR3 coding sequence is TGCACCAGCAGCCAAGAGGAGTCAGATCATACTAACTATGGCTACACCTTC. Residues: CTSSQEESDHTNYGYTF.

In this sample, this clonotype turned up many times. J is TRBJ1-1 and V is TRBV3-1; the D is unclear. Germline CDR1 reads LGHDT; CDR2 reads YNNKEL (reference sequence). Trimming left V 4 bases short and J 3 bases short, with 6 bases between. The CDR3 consists of 12 residues. The CDR3 protein is CASSRSDTEAFF. CDR3 coding DNA: TGTGCCAGCAGCCGGTCGGACACTGAAGCTTTCTTT.

This chain uses TRBV28 with TRBJ1-2; D gene unclear. Trimming removed 4 bases from V and 7 bases from J, with 16 bases in between. The CDR3 has 14 residues. Germline assignment: CDR1 MDHEN and CDR2 SYDVKM. CDR3 amino acids: CASSSLPRRGGYTF. The DNA of the CDR3 is TGTGCCAGCAGTTCGTTACCCCGTCGTGGTGGCTACACCTTC.

This clonotype has only a few counts. The rearrangement links TRBV12-3 or TRBV12-4 to TRBJ2-6; 8 bases line up with TRBD1. CDR3 length: 17 residues. The junction had 9 bases not matched to a gene; V was cut back by 6 bases and J by 2 bases. This CDR3 reads CASRAGRGLTGANVLTF. DNA of the CDR3: TGTGCCAGCAGGGCGGGCAGGGGGCTAACTGGGGCCAACGTCCTGACTTTC.

This chain connects TRBV6-5 to TRBJ2-5; D unclear. Deletions cut 0 bases from V and 0 bases from J, with 5 bases between. CDR3 length equals 14 residues. Germline V gives CDR1 MNHEY, CDR2 SVGAGI. The CDR3 sequence is CASSYSYNQETQYF. The CDR3 region has the DNA TGTGCCAGCAGTTACTCATATAACCAAGAGACCCAGTACTTC.

The chain carries TRBV20-1 and TRBJ2-1; D unresolved. The CDR3 runs to 11 residues. Germline V gene lookup returns CDR1 DFQATT and CDR2 SNEGSKA (reference sequence). V lost 6 bases to trimming and J lost 6 bases, with 9 bases between them. The CDR3 nucleotides read TGCAGTGCCCGGAGAGGCAATGAGCAGTTCTTC. Its translation: CSARRGNEQFF.

This clonotype came up a few times. The V call is TRBV19, the J call TRBJ1-1; D may be TRBD1 (6 bases). Germline V gene data show CDR1 as LNHDA and CDR2 as SQIVND (reference sequence). The CDR3 consists of 14 residues. V gave up 6 bases and J gave up 4 bases, with 15 bases separating them. The CDR3 spells CASSPQGGGTEAFF. The CDR3 nucleotides are TGTGCCAGTAGCCCTCAGGGAGGGGGCACTGAAGCTTTCTTT.

This clonotype occurred a few times. V gene TRBV4-1 combines with J gene TRBJ2-1, with 7 bases identical to TRBD2. Germline V CDR1 and CDR2: MGHRA, YSYEKL. V lost 0 bases, J lost 2 bases, and 4 bases stayed unmatched. This CDR3 comprises 16 residues. DNA for the CDR3: TGCGCCAGCAGCCAAGATTGGGGGGGAACCTACAATGAGCAGTTCTTC. As protein: CASSQDWGGTYNEQFF.

The chain recombines TRBV5-1 with TRBJ2-7, with D possibly matching TRBD2 (5 bases). Trimming pared 0 bases from V and 2 bases from J, leaving 9 bases between. The CDR3 is 14 residues long. Looked up from germline, CDR1 is SGHRS and CDR2 is YFSETQ. The CDR3 DNA reads TGCGCCAGCAGCTTGGCCGGACTCACCTACGAGCAGTACTTC. Translation: CASSLAGLTYEQYF.

The J gene is TRBJ2-5, the V gene TRBV24-1; 8 positions match TRBD2. CDR3 size: 16 residues. Germline CDR1 reads KGHDR; CDR2 reads SFDVKD. Unmatched junction bases numbered 9, after V lost 3 bases and J lost 4 bases. The CDR3 protein is CATSDPSRGGSETQYF. The CDR3 nucleotides are TGTGCCACCAGTGATCCCTCTCGGGGGGGGTCAGAGACCCAGTACTTC.

The rearrangement uses TRBV18 and TRBJ2-1; TRBD2 is a possible D gene (5 bases). Germline V gene data show CDR1 as KGHSH and CDR2 as LQKENI. V lost 3 bases and J lost 9, with 15 bases in between. The CDR3 is made up of 14 amino acids. Here the CDR3 reads CASSPRDASGEQFF. The CDR3 coding sequence is TGTGCCAGCTCACCCCGGGATGCCTCGGGTGAGCAGTTCTTC. Full variable domain (remainder filled in from reference TRBV18 and TRBJ2-1): NAGVMQNPRHLVRRRGQEARLRCSPMKGHSHVYWYRQLPEEGLKFMVYLQKENIIDESGMPKERFSAEFPKEGPSILRIQQVVRGDSAAYFCASSPRDASGEQFFGPGTRLTVL.